This T cell receptor (beta chain) emerged from a study of CD8 T cells in ankylosing spondylitis. CDR1 is SGHTA and CDR2 is FQGNSA in the germline V gene. The CDR3 is 13 residues long. Overall study findings and caveats: Seemingly characteristic of ankylosing spondylitis blood was a TCR beta motif consisting of eight highly homologous variants. Certain motif variants had earlier been reported in reactive arthritis synovial fluid and blood. Significantly higher representation of disease-linked clones was reported for matched ankylosing spondylitis synovial fluid.

Using quantitative 5'-RACE with molecular barcodes, the authors made TCR beta libraries. TCRdb re-called the 5' RACE reads through MiXCR, storing one row per CDR3 protein. The sample yields some 250,000 distinct CDR3 sequences, about 10% seen once. As to this clonotype: Its antigen remains unidentified. The junction and the germline gene differ at one end; a read error may be behind it.

Sequenced material: blood, either unsorted or a sorted T cell fraction (not recorded which). The receptor was isolated from a male donor with ankylosing spondylitis or in good health (not recorded which). This chain links TRBV7-2 with TRBJ1-5, with no clear D. CDR3 loop: CVSSLEGNQPQHF. The CDR3 DNA sequence: TGTGTCAGCAGCTTAGAAGGCAATCAGCCCCAGCATTTT.